Following are 28 T cell receptor beta chains from one sample sequenced in a study of CD8 T cells in Susac syndrome. Random-hexamer reverse transcription was applied to about 0.5 to 1 ug RNA. TCRdb re-called the immunoSEQ multiplex PCR reads with MiXCR, one entry per CDR3 protein. In the table there are 180,000 or so distinct CDR3 sequences, about 95% of which are singletons. Sequencing input: CD4+ T cells from PBMCs. These receptors were collected from a human donor in good health.

The chain couples TRBV27 to TRBJ2-5, with D perhaps matching TRBD2 (5 bases). This CDR3 comprises 13 residues. V lost 3 bases to trimming and J lost 5 bases, with 10 bases between them. Germline V gene data show CDR1 as MNHEY and CDR2 as SMNVEV (reference sequence). In DNA form, the CDR3 reads TGTGCCAGCAGTTTTAGACGGGGTGAGACCCAGTACTTC. It specifies CASSFRRGETQYF.

This clonotype was seen a single time. The gene calls are TRBV7-2 and TRBJ2-5; TRBD1 aligns across 7 bases. The CDR3 has 14 residues. The J segment lost 3 bases and the V segment lost 4 bases, leaving 5 bases of the junction unmatched. Germline V CDR1 and CDR2: SGHTA, FQGNSA. CDR3 in DNA: TGTGCCAGCAGCTCAGGGGGTGGAGAAGAGACCCAGTACTTC. Protein: CASSSGGGEETQYF.

This rearrangement joins TRBV7-9 to TRBJ1-2; D not resolved. V lost 1 base to trimming and J lost 8 bases, with 14 bases between them. Germline-derived CDR1 and CDR2 are SEHNR and FQNEAQ (reference sequence). CDR3 length equals 14 residues. CDR3 protein: CASSLGSPDLGYTF. DNA for the CDR3: TGTGCCAGCAGCTTAGGGTCCCCCGATCTCGGCTACACCTTC.

The chain recombines TRBV30 with TRBJ1-5; perhaps TRBD1 as D (5 bases). The CDR3 covers 15 residues. Per the germline V gene, CDR1 is GTSNPN and CDR2 is SVGIG (reference sequence). V was pared by 2 bases and J by 2 bases, with 13 bases between. CDR3 sequence reads: CAWSRGRRGNQPQHF. The CDR3 nucleotides read TGTGCCTGGAGTAGGGGCCGGAGGGGCAATCAGCCCCAGCATTTT.

In its sample, this clonotype was seen a few times. V gene TRBV7-9 combines with J gene TRBJ2-7; D uncertain. The CDR3 has 11 amino acids. The V and J ends lost 2 bases and 5 bases respectively, with 4 bases between them. Germline values: CDR1 SEHNR, CDR2 FQNEAQ (reference sequence). CDR3 amino acids: CASSLLNEQYF. CDR3 coding DNA: TGTGCCAGCAGCTTACTCAACGAGCAGTACTTC.

This sequence joins TRBV28 and TRBJ2-3; D possibly uses TRBD1 or TRBD2 (5 bases each). V was cut by 2 bases and J by 0 bases, with 9 bases left in between. CDR3 length: 15 amino acids. Germline V gene data show CDR1 as MDHEN and CDR2 as SYDVKM. The CDR3 bases are TGTGCCAGCAGTTTACGGGGCCGGAGCACAGATACGCAGTATTTT. Translated, it gives CASSLRGRSTDTQYF.

CDR3 loop: CASGGDRYGYTF. The CDR3 bases are TGTGCCAGTGGGGGGGACAGGTATGGCTACACCTTC. The chain combines TRBV12-3 or TRBV12-4 with TRBJ1-2; 8 bases are a match to TRBD1. The CDR3 covers 12 residues. Germline trimming cut 9 bases from V and 5 bases from J; bases unmatched to any gene: 5.

This chain connects TRBV5-4 to TRBJ2-1; D may be TRBD1 or TRBD2 (6 bases each). The germline V gene has CDR1 SGHNT and CDR2 YYREEE (reference sequence). This CDR3 has 15 residues. V lost 5 bases and J lost 2, with 14 bases in between. The DNA of the CDR3 is TGTGCCAGCAGTTGGACGGGGGCTACCTACAATGAGCAGTTCTTC. Amino acids: CASSWTGATYNEQFF. The entire variable domain, with the rest obtained from reference TRBV5-4 and TRBJ2-1, is as follows: ETGVTQSPTHLIKTRGQQVTLRCSSQSGHNTVSWYQQALGQGPQFIFQYYREEENGRGNFPPRFSGLQFPNYSSELNVNALELDDSALYLCASSWTGATYNEQFFGPGTRLTVL.

The chain joins TRBV7-2 to TRBJ2-5; D not resolved. The V gene lost 5 bases and the J gene lost 5 bases, with 18 bases spanning the gap. The CDR3 runs to 15 residues. In germline, CDR1 is SGHTA, CDR2 FQGNSA. The CDR3 nucleotides are TGTGCCAGCAGCGATGTGACTTCTCCTGCGGAGACCCAGTACTTC. As protein: CASSDVTSPAETQYF.

The chain employs TRBV29-1 and TRBJ2-5; no clear D gene. The CDR3 is made up of 13 amino acids. Germline values: CDR1 SQVTM, CDR2 ANQGSEA. V was shortened by 1 base and J by 1 base, with 7 bases between the two germline ends. The CDR3 region has the DNA TGCAGCGTTGAAGGTGGCGGCCAAGAGACCCAGTACTTC. It encodes CSVEGGGQETQYF.

V and J are TRBV2 and TRBJ2-3, with 7 bases identical to TRBD2. The CDR3 contains 14 residues. The germline V gene has CDR1 SNHLY and CDR2 FYNNEI. The J segment lost 5 bases and the V segment lost 6 bases, leaving 8 bases of the junction unmatched. The CDR3 sequence is CASSGGTGEDTQYF. Written as DNA, the CDR3 is TGTGCCAGCAGCGGGGGGACTGGCGAAGATACGCAGTATTTT.

The table lists this clonotype with a count of one. V usage is TRBV28 and J usage is TRBJ1-2; TRBD1 matches 7 bases. CDR3 length: 14 residues. With V trimmed by 5 bases and J by 1 base, 4 bases remained unmatched. Germline CDR1 and CDR2: MDHEN and SYDVKM. This chain's CDR3 is CASSGQDLNYGYTF. CDR3 DNA: TGTGCCAGCAGTGGACAGGACCTTAACTATGGCTACACCTTC.

This chain uses TRBV15 with TRBJ2-7; 8 nucleotides align to TRBD2. The CDR3 length is 10 residues. The germline V gene encodes CDR1 LNHNV and CDR2 YYDKDF (reference sequence). With V trimmed by 11 bases and J by 10 bases, 7 bases remained unmatched. CDR3 in DNA: TGTGCCCTCGCGAGCGGGGGCCAGTACTTC. Protein product: CALASGGQYF.

This clonotype was recorded once. The chain employs TRBV5-4 and TRBJ2-3, with D perhaps matching TRBD1 (6 bases). V shed 6 bases and J shed 0 bases, with 14 bases lying between them. This CDR3 is built from 15 residues. Germline lookup yields CDR1 SGHNT and CDR2 YYREEE (reference sequence). The CDR3 reads CASTPRGQSTDTQYF. The CDR3 nucleotides are TGTGCCAGCACCCCGAGGGGACAAAGCACAGATACGCAGTATTTT.

This sequence joins TRBV28 and TRBJ2-2, with unresolved D. The germline CDR1 and CDR2 sequences are MDHEN and SYDVKM. The CDR3 sequence is 13 residues long. V was cut by 4 bases and J by 3 bases, with 6 bases left in between. The CDR3 sequence: CASSSYYTGELFF. The CDR3 DNA sequence: TGTGCCAGCAGTTCCTATTACACCGGGGAGCTGTTTTTT.

The sample holds a few counts of this clonotype. The gene calls are TRBV3-1 and TRBJ2-5; no clear D. Germline CDR1 LGHDT, CDR2 YNNKEL (reference sequence). Between the trimmed V and J ends, which lost 1 base and 2 bases, there was a span of 8 bases. The length of the CDR3 is 14 residues. CDR3 amino acids: CASSQGTVQETQYF. The CDR3 bases are TGTGCCAGCAGCCAAGGGACGGTGCAAGAGACCCAGTACTTC.

The chain has TRBV3-1 and TRBJ2-7; TRBD1 might be the D (5 bases). The CDR3 has 14 residues. Germline CDR1 is LGHDT and CDR2 is YNNKEL (reference sequence). V lost 4 bases and J lost 4, with 14 bases in between. The CDR3 is CASSRGSQGYEQYF. The CDR3 DNA follows: TGTGCCAGCAGCCGTGGTTCCCAGGGATACGAGCAGTACTTC.

In its sample, this clonotype was seen once. V and J are TRBV20-1 and TRBJ2-7; D perhaps matches TRBD2 (5 bases). The length of the CDR3 is 11 residues. Trimming pared 2 bases from V and 6 bases from J, leaving 8 bases between. Germline CDR1 is DFQATT and CDR2 is SNEGSKA (reference sequence). This CDR3 reads CSARLRGEQYF. In nucleotides, the CDR3 is TGCAGTGCTAGACTACGGGGCGAGCAGTACTTC.

The J gene is TRBJ2-7, the V gene TRBV12-3 or TRBV12-4; D is perhaps TRBD1 (5 bases). V lost 6 bases and J lost 2, with 11 bases in between. The CDR3 spans 13 residues. CDR3 nucleotides: TGTGCCAGCAGCATACAGGTCCCCTACGAGCAGTACTTC. Protein: CASSIQVPYEQYF.

The V and J genes are TRBV25-1 and TRBJ2-3; D gene uncertain. Trimming took 4 bases from V and 0 from J, leaving 8 bases between them. Germline lookup yields CDR1 MGHDK and CDR2 SYGVNS. This CDR3 has 14 amino acids. The CDR3 loop reads CASSVYGSTDTQYF. Here the CDR3 DNA reads TGTGCCAGCAGTGTGTATGGTAGCACAGATACGCAGTATTTT.

V and J are TRBV29-1 and TRBJ2-7; 10 nucleotides match TRBD2. Germline-derived CDR1 and CDR2 are SQVTM and ANQGSEA. Germline trimming cut 5 bases from V and 3 bases from J; bases unmatched to any gene: 4. The CDR3 extends over 13 amino acids. The CDR3 region is CSVKASGSYEQYF. Written as DNA, the CDR3 is TGCAGCGTTAAGGCTAGCGGGAGCTACGAGCAGTACTTC.

This chain connects TRBV12-3 or TRBV12-4 to TRBJ1-2; 7 nucleotides align to TRBD1. The length of the CDR3 is 13 residues. V dropped 7 bases and J dropped 1; count of bases not matched to a gene: 3. Here the CDR3 reads CASNRDSNYGYTF. The CDR3 DNA reads TGTGCCAGCAACCGGGACAGTAACTATGGCTACACCTTC.

The chain combines TRBV20-1 with TRBJ2-7; D possibly corresponds to TRBD2 (6 bases). The CDR3 totals 14 residues. The V and J ends lost 3 bases and 9 bases respectively, with 21 bases between them. In germline, CDR1 is DFQATT, CDR2 SNEGSKA (reference sequence). CDR3: CSASVPGLTVGQYF. CDR3 bases: TGCAGTGCTAGCGTCCCGGGACTTACAGTGGGGCAGTACTTC.

V and J are TRBV6-2 or TRBV6-3 and TRBJ2-2; D unresolved. Trimming shortened V by 7 bases and J by 1 base, and 16 bases separated the two germline ends. Germline values: CDR1 MNHEY, CDR2 SVGEGT. CDR3 length equals 16 residues. This chain's CDR3 is CASTHSVGLNTGELFF. In DNA form, the CDR3 reads TGTGCCAGCACCCACTCAGTGGGTCTGAACACCGGGGAGCTGTTTTTT.

The chain combines TRBV27 with TRBJ1-2; D possibly corresponds to TRBD1 (6 bases). V was pared by 6 bases and J by 8 bases, with 16 bases between. Germline V gene data show CDR1 as MNHEY and CDR2 as SMNVEV (reference sequence). The CDR3 has 13 residues. The CDR3 region is CASSLTGQGGYTF. The CDR3, as DNA: TGTGCCAGCAGCTTGACAGGACAAGGGGGCTACACCTTC.

The chain has TRBV5-6 and TRBJ1-2; D unresolved. The CDR3 totals 12 residues. CDR1 is SGHDT, CDR2 YYEEEE, per germline. The germline V and J ends were trimmed by 4 bases and 8 bases, with 12 bases remaining between them. The CDR3 sequence: CASSPRQEGYTF. In nucleotides, the CDR3 is TGTGCCAGCAGCCCGCGACAAGAGGGCTACACCTTC.

The chain uses TRBV29-1 and TRBJ1-2, with TRBD1 matching 7 bases. The CDR3 totals 12 residues. Trimming at V came to 2 bases and at J to 8 bases, leaving 5 bases not matched to a gene. CDR1 and CDR2 (germline): SQVTM, ANQGSEA. The CDR3 here is CSVELTGWGYTF. The CDR3 bases are TGCAGCGTTGAACTGACAGGGTGGGGCTACACCTTC.

The chain links TRBV5-1 to TRBJ2-5; 10 nucleotides line up with TRBD1. The CDR3 has 14 amino acids. Germline assignment: CDR1 SGHRS and CDR2 YFSETQ. The V and J ends lost 4 bases and 4 bases, in that order; junction bases with no gene match: 4. The CDR3 sequence: CASSGDRGGETQYF. The CDR3 DNA reads as TGCGCCAGCAGCGGGGACAGGGGCGGAGAGACCCAGTACTTC.